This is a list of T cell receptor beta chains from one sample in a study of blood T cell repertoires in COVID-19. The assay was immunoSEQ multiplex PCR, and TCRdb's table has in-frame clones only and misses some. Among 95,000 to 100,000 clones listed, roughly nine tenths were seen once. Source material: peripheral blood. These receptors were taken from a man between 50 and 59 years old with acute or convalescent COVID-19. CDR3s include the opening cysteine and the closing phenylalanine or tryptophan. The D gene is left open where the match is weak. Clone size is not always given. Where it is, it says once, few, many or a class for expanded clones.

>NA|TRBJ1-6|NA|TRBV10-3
TGTGCCATCAGTGGTGGTGGGGGGGCGTCACCCCTCCACTTT
CAISGGGGASPLHF
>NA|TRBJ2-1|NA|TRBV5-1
TGCGCCAGCAGCATCGGCCCCTCAGGCCTCTCTTACAATGAGCAGTTCTTC
CASSIGPSGLSYNEQFF
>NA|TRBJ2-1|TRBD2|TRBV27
TGTGCCAGCAGTTTCCTAGCGGGGGGGCAATACAATGAGCAGTTCTTC
CASSFLAGGQYNEQFF
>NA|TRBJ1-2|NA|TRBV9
TGTGCCAGCACTGATACCTATCATGGCTACACCTTC
CASTDTYHGYTF
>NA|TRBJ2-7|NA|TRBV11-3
TGTGCCAGCAGAGAACAGGGACCCTACGAGCAGTACTTC
CASREQGPYEQYF
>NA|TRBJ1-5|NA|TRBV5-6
TGTGCCAGCAGCTTTCAACTTAGCAATCAGCCCCAGCATTTT
CASSFQLSNQPQHF
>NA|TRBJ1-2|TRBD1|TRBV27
TGTGCCAGCAGTTTGGCGCAAGTAACAGGGGGCTATGGCTACACCTTC
CASSLAQVTGGYGYTF
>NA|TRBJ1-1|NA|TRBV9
TGTGCCAGCAGCGTTTCGGGGGGTGGCACTGAAGCTTTCTTT
CASSVSGGGTEAFF
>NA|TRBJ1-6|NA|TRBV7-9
TGTGCCAGCAGCTTCCCAGTGACGGGACTCTTGAATTCACCCCTCCACTTT
CASSFPVTGLLNSPLHF
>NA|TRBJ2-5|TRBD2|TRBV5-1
TGCGCCAGCAGCCCGACCGGGACTAGCGGGGGGTTTCAAGAGACCCAGTACTTC
CASSPTGTSGGFQETQYF
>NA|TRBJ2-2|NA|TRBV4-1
TGCGCCAGCAGCCCGAAGCTATACACCGGGGAGCTGTTTTTT
CASSPKLYTGELFF
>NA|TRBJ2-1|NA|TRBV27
NA
CASSSSGSYNEQFF
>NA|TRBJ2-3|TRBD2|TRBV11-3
TGTGCCAGCAGCTTCTCGACTAGCGGGGGCCCGAATACGCAGTATTTT
CASSFSTSGGPNTQYF
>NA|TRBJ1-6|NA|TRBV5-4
TGTGCCAGCAGCTCTCCAGCCGGGAATTCACCCCTCCACTTT
CASSSPAGNSPLHF
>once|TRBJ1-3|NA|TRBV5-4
TGTGCCAGCAGCTTTGGGAGTGGAAACACCATATATTTT
CASSFGSGNTIYF
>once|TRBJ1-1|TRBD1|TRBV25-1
TGTGCCAGCACGGGGGACAGCTTGAACACTGAAGCTTTCTTT
CASTGDSLNTEAFF
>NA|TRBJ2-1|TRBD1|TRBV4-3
TGCGCCAGCAGCCAAGCAGGGGGCTCCTACAATGAGCAGTTCTTC
CASSQAGGSYNEQFF
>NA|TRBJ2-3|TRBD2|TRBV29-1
TGCAGCGTTGAAGGGCTAGCGGGAAGCCAAAATACGCAGTATTTT
CSVEGLAGSQNTQYF
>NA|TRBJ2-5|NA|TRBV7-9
TGTGCCAGCAGCTTAGATTCGAGGGAGACCCAGTACTTC
CASSLDSRETQYF
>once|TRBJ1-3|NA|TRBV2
TGTGCCAGCAGTGGGGACAGAAACACCATATATTTT
CASSGDRNTIYF
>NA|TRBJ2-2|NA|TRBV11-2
TGTGCCAGCAGCTTAGGACAGGGAGGGTTTTTT
CASSLGQGGFF
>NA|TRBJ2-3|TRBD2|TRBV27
TGTGCCAGCAGTTTGCGGGGGGGCCTGGTATATACGCAGTATTTT
CASSLRGGLVYTQYF
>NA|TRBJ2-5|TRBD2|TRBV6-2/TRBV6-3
TGTGCCAGCAGTAGGACTAGCGGAATGCAAGAGACCCAGTACTTC
CASSRTSGMQETQYF
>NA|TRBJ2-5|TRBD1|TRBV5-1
TGCGCCAGCAGCTTCGCTACCGGGACAGGCCAAGAGACCCAGTACTTC
CASSFATGTGQETQYF
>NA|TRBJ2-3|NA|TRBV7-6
TGTGCCAGCAGCCCGACACTCCAGGGGGGTTCCACAGATACGCAGTATTTT
CASSPTLQGGSTDTQYF
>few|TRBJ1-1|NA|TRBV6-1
TGTGCCAGCAGTGAAACGACTAACACTGAAGCTTTCTTT
CASSETTNTEAFF
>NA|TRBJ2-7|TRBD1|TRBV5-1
TGCGCCAGCAGCTTGGGTGGACAGGGAGGTTCCTACGAGCAGTACTTC
CASSLGGQGGSYEQYF
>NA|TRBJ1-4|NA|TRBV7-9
TGTGCCAGCAGCTTAGTTACAGGGTACGAAAAACTGTTTTTT
CASSLVTGYEKLFF
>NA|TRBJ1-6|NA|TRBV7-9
TGTGCCAGCAGCTTATCGGGGAATACACCACCCCTCCACTTT
CASSLSGNTPPLHF
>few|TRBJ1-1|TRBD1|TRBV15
TGTGCCACCAGTCCAGAGGGACAGGGGGCATGGAGAACTGAAGCTTTCTTT
CATSPEGQGAWRTEAFF
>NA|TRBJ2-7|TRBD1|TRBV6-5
TGTGCCAGCTCTTCGCCAGGGACAGCTGAGTACTTC
CASSSPGTAEYF
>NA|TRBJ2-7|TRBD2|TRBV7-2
TGTGCCAGCAGCTTAAATTCGGGAGGCGCGGGGGGGCGGAACGAGCAGTACTTC
CASSLNSGGAGGRNEQYF